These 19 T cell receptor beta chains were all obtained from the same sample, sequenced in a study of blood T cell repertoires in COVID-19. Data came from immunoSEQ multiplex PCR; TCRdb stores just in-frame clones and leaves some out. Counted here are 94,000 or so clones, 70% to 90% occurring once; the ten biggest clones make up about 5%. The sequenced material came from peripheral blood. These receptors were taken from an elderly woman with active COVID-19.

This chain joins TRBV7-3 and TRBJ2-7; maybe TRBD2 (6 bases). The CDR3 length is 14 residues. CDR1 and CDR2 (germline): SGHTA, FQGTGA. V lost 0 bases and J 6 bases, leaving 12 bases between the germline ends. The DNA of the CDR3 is TGTGCCAGCAGCTTAACGGGGGGAGGAAGCGAGCAGTACTTC. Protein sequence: CASSLTGGGSEQYF.

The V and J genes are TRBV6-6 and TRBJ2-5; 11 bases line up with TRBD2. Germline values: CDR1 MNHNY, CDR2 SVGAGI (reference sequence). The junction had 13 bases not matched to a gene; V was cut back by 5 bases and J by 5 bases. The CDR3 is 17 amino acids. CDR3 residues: CASSPRFSGRASETQYF. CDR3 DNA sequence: TGTGCCAGCAGTCCCCGATTTAGCGGGAGGGCCTCGGAGACCCAGTACTTC.

The CDR3, as DNA: TGTGCCAGCAGCCAAGTGAGGGTGGGGGGATCAGACAGAGCCGCCTACGAGCAGTACTTC. Its protein is CASSQVRVGGSDRAAYEQYF. The gene calls are TRBV4-2 and TRBJ2-7; the D gene is possibly TRBD2 (6 bases). This CDR3 is 20 amino acids long. V was cut by 1 base and J by 2 bases, with 27 bases left in between. Germline loops: CDR1 LGHNA, CDR2 YNFKEQ.

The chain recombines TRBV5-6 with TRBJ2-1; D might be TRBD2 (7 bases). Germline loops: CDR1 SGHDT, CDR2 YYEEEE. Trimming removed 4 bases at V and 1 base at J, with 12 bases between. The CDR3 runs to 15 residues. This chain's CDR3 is CASSRGALSYNEQFF. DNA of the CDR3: TGTGCCAGCAGCCGGGGGGCGCTATCCTACAATGAGCAGTTCTTC. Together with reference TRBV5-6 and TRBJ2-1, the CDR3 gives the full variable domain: DAGVTQSPTHLIKTRGQQVTLRCSPKSGHDTVSWYQQALGQGPQFIFQYYEEEERQRGNFPDRFSGHQFPNYSSELNVNALLLGDSALYLCASSRGALSYNEQFFGPGTRLTVL.

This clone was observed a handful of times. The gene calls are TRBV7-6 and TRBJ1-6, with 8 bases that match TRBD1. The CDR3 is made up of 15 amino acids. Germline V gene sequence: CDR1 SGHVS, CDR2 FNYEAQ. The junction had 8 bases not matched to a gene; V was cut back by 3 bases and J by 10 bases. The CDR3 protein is CASSFGDRGRSPLHF. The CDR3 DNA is TGTGCCAGCAGCTTCGGAGACAGGGGTAGATCACCCCTCCACTTT.

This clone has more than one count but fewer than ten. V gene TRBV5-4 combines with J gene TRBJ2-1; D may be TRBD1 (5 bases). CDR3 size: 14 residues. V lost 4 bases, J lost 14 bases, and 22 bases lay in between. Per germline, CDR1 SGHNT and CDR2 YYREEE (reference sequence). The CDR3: CASSTKHGTLGEFF. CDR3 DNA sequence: TGTGCCAGCAGCACAAAACATGGCACTCTAGGGGAGTTCTTC.

CDR3 nucleotides: TGTGCCACCAGTGATTTAACAGGGTTTACTCAAGAGACCCAGTACTTC. Translation: CATSDLTGFTQETQYF. This chain links TRBV24-1 with TRBJ2-5; maybe TRBD1 (6 bases). CDR3 length equals 16 residues. Germline values: CDR1 KGHDR, CDR2 SFDVKD. The V end was cut by 1 base, the J end by 2 bases, with 13 bases between.

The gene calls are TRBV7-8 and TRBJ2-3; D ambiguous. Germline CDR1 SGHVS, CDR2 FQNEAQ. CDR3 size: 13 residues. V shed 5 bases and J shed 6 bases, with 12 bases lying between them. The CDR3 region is CASSRDRGDTQYF. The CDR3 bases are TGTGCCAGCAGCCGAGACCGAGGTGATACGCAGTATTTT.

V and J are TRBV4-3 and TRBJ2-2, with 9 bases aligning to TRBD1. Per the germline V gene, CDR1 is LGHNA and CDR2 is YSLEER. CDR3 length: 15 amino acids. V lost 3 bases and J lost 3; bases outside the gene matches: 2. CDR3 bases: TGCGCCAGCAGCCAGAGGACAGGGGACACCGGGGAGCTGTTTTTT. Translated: CASSQRTGDTGELFF.

The CDR3 DNA sequence: TGTGCCAGCAGCCCCGGGACTAGCGGAACAGATACGCAGTATTTT. Its translation is CASSPGTSGTDTQYF. The V call is TRBV11-3, the J call TRBJ2-3; 11 bases are shared with TRBD2. The CDR3 covers 15 residues. V trimming: 5 bases; J trimming: 3 bases; junction bases outside the gene matches: 4. Per germline, CDR1 SGHNT and CDR2 YENEEA.

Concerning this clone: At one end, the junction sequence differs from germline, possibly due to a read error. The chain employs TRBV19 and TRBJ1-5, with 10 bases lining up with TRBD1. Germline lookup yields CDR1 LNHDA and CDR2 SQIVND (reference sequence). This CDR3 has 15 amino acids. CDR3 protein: CASNPLTGGKQPQHF. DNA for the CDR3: TGTGCCAGTAACCCCCTGACAGGGGGCAAACAGCCCCAGCATTTT. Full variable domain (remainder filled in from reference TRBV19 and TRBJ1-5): DGGITQSPKYLFRKEGQNVTLSCEQNLNHDAMYWYRQDPGQGLRLIYYSQIVNDFQKGDIAEGYSVSREKKESFPLTVTSAQKNPTAFYLCASNPLTGGKQPQHFGDGTRLSIL.

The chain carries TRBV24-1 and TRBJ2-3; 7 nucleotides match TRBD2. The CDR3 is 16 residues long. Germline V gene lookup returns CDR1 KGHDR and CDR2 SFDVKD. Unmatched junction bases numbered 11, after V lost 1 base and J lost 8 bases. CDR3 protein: CATSDFSSGQRVTQYF. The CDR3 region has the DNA TGTGCCACCAGTGATTTCTCTAGCGGACAAAGGGTTACGCAGTATTTT.

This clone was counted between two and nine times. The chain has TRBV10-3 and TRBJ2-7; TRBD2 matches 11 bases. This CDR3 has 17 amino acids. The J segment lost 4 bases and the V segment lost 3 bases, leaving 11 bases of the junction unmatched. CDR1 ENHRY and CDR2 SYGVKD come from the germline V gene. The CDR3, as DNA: TGTGCCATCAGTGACCCGAGGCGTCTAGCGGGAGGATACGAGCAGTACTTC. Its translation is CAISDPRRLAGGYEQYF.

CDR3 loop: CASELFSSYNEQFF. CDR3 coding DNA: TGTGCCAGTGAACTATTCTCCTCCTACAATGAGCAGTTCTTC. The V call is TRBV7-2, the J call TRBJ2-1; D remains unclear. The germline V and J ends were trimmed by 9 bases and 0 bases, with 12 bases remaining between them. Germline V CDR1 and CDR2: SGHTA, FQGNSA. The CDR3 totals 14 residues.

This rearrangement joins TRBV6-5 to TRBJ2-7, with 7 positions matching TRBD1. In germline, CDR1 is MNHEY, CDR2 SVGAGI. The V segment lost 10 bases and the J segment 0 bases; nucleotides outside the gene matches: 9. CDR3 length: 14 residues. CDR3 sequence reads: CATTGTVNSYEQYF. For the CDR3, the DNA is TGTGCCACCACCGGGACAGTGAACTCCTACGAGCAGTACTTC.

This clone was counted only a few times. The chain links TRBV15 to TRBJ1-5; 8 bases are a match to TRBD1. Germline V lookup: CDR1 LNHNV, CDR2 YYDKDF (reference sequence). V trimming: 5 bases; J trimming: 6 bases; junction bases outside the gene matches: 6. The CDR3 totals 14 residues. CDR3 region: CATSEGQAGQPQHF. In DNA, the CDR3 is TGTGCCACCAGCGAGGGACAGGCTGGTCAGCCCCAGCATTTT.

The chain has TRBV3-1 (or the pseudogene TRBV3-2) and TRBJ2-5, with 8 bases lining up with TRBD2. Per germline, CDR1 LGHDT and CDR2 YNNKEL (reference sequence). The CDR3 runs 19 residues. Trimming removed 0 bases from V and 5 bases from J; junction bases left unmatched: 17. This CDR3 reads CASSQDIYSREAFGETQYF. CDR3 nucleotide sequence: TGTGCCAGCAGCCAAGATATTTACTCGCGGGAGGCTTTCGGGGAGACCCAGTACTTC.

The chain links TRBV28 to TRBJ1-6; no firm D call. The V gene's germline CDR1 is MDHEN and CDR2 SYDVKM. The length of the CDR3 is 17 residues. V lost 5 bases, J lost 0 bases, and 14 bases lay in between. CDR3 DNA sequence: TGTGCCAGCAGTCCCCCAGTGTACAGCTCCTATAATTCACCCCTCCACTTT. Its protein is CASSPPVYSSYNSPLHF.

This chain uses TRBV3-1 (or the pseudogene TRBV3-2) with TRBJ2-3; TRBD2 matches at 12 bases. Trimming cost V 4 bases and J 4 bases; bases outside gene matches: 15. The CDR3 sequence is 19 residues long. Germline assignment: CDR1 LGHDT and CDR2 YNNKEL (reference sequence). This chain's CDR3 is CASSPIAGRLAGDSDTQYF. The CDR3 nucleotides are TGTGCCAGCAGCCCCATTGCCGGTAGACTAGCGGGAGATTCAGATACGCAGTATTTT.